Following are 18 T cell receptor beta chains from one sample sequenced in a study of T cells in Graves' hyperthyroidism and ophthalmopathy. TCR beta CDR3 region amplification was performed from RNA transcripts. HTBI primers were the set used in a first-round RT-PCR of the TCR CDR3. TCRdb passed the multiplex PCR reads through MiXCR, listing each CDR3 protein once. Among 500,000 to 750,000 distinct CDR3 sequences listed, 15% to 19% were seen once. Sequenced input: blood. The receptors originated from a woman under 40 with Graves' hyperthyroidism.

In nucleotides, the CDR3 is TGTGCCAGTACTCTGACCGTCTTTGCGGGAGAGACCCAGTACTTC. It is translated as CASTLTVFAGETQYF. This chain connects TRBV19 to TRBJ2-5; a possible D gene is TRBD2 (5 bases). The CDR3 runs to 15 residues. Trimming took off 7 bases at V and 4 bases at J, with 19 bases between the two ends. Germline V lookup: CDR1 LNHDA, CDR2 SQIVND (reference sequence).

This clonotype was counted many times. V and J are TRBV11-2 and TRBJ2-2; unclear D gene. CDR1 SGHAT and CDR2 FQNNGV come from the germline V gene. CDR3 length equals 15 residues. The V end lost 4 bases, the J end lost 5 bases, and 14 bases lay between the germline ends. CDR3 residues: CASSSTNSGTGELFF. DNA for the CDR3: TGTGCCAGCAGCTCAACGAACAGTGGTACCGGGGAGCTGTTTTTT.

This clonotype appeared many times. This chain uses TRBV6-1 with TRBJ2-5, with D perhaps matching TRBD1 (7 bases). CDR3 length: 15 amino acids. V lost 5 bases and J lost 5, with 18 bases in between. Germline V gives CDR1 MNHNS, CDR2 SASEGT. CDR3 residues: CASSPYDRAGETQYF. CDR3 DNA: TGTGCCAGCAGTCCTTACGACAGGGCGGGGGAGACCCAGTACTTC.

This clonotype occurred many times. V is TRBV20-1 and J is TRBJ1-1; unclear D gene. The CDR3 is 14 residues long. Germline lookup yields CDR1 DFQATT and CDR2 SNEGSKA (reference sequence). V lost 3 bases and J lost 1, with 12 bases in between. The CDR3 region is CSASIRPSNTEAFF. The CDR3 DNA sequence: TGCAGTGCTAGTATCAGGCCATCGAACACTGAAGCTTTCTTT.

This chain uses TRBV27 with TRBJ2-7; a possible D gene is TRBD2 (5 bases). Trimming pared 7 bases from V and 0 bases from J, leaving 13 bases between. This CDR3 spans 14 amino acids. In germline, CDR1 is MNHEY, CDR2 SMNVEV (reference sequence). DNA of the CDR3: TGTGCCAGCAAGAGAGAGGCGGGCTCCTACGAGCAGTACTTC. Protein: CASKREAGSYEQYF.

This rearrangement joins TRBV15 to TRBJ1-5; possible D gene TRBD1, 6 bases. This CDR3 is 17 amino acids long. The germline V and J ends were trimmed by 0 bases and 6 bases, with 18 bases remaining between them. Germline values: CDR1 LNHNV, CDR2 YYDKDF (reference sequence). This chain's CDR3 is CATSRELGIRGSQPQHF. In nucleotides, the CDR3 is TGTGCCACCAGCAGAGAACTCGGAATCAGGGGTAGTCAGCCCCAGCATTTT.

CDR3 residues: CSARPDTGQGPYEQYF. The CDR3 nucleotides are TGCAGTGCTAGACCTGACACGGGACAGGGACCCTACGAGCAGTACTTC. The chain carries TRBV20-1 and TRBJ2-7, with 9 bases matching TRBD1. V lost 2 bases to trimming and J lost 2 bases; unmatched junction nucleotides: 10. CDR1 is DFQATT, CDR2 SNEGSKA, per germline (reference sequence). The CDR3 is 16 amino acids.

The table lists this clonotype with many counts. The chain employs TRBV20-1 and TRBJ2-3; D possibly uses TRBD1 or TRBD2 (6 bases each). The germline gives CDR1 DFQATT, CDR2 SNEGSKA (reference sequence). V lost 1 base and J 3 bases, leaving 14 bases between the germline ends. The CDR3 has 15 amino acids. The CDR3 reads CSARGHQGRTDTQYF. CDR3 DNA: TGCAGTGCTAGAGGACACCAGGGGAGGACAGATACGCAGTATTTT.

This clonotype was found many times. This CDR3 reads CAWSVQTFYEQYF. DNA of the CDR3: TGTGCCTGGAGTGTTCAGACATTCTACGAGCAGTACTTC. This chain joins TRBV30 and TRBJ2-7; D remains unclear. Trimming left V 0 bases short and J 3 bases short, with 9 bases between. This CDR3 is built from 13 residues. Looked up from germline, CDR1 is GTSNPN and CDR2 is SVGIG (reference sequence).

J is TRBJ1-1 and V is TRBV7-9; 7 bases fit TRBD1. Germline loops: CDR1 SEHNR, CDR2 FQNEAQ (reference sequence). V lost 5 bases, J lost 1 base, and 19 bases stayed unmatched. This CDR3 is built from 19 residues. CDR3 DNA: TGTGCCAGCAGCCAGCTAAGGGGCGGACAGGTTAAAACGAACACTGAAGCTTTCTTT. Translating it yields CASSQLRGGQVKTNTEAFF.

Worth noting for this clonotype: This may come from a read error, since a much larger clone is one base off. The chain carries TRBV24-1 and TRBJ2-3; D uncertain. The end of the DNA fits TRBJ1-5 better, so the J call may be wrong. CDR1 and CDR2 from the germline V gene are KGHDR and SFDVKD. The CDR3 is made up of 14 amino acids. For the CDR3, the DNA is TGTGCCACCATGGGTTCAACTAGCACAGATACGCAGCATTTT. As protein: CATMGSTSTDTQHF.

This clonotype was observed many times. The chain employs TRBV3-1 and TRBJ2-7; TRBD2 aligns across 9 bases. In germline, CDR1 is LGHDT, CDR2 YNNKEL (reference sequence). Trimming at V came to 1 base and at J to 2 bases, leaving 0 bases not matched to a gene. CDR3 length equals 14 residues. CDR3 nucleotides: TGTGCCAGCAGCCAAGTAGCGGGGGCCTACGAGCAGTACTTC. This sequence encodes CASSQVAGAYEQYF.

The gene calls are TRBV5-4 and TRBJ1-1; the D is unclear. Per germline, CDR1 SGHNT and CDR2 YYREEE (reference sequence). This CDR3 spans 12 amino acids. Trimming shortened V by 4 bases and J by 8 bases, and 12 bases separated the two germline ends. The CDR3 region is CASSPPGAEAFF. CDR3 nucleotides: TGTGCCAGCAGCCCGCCCGGAGCGGAAGCTTTCTTT.

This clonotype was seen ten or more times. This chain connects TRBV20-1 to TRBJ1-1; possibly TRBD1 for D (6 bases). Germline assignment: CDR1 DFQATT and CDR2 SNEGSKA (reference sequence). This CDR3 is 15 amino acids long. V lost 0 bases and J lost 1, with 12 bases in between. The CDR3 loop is CSARDPQGANTEAFF. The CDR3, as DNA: TGCAGTGCTAGAGATCCACAGGGAGCGAACACTGAAGCTTTCTTT.

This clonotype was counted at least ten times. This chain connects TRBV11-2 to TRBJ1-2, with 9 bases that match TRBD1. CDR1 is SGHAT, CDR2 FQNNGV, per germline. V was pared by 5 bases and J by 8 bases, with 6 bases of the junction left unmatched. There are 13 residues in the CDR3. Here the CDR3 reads CASSRTGEGGYTF. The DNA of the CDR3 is TGTGCCAGCAGCCGGACAGGGGAGGGCGGCTACACCTTC.

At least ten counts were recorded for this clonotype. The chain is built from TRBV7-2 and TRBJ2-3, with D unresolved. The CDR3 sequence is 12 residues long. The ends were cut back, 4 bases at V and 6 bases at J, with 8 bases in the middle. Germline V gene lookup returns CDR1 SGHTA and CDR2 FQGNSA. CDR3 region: CASSSLSDTQYF. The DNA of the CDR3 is TGTGCCAGCAGCTCCTTAAGTGATACGCAGTATTTT.

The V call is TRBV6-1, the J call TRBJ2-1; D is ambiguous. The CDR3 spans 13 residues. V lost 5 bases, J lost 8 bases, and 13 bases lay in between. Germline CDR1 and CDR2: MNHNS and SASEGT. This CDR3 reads CASSSLDVDEQFF. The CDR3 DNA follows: TGTGCCAGCAGTTCGCTGGATGTCGATGAGCAGTTCTTC.

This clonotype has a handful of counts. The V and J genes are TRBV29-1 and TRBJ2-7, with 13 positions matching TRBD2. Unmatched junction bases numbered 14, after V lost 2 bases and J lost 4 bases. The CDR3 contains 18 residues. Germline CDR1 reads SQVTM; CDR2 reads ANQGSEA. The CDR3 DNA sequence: TGCAGCGTTGAAAGGACCACTAGCGGGAGGGCCCCATCGTACGAGCAGTACTTC. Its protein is CSVERTTSGRAPSYEQYF.